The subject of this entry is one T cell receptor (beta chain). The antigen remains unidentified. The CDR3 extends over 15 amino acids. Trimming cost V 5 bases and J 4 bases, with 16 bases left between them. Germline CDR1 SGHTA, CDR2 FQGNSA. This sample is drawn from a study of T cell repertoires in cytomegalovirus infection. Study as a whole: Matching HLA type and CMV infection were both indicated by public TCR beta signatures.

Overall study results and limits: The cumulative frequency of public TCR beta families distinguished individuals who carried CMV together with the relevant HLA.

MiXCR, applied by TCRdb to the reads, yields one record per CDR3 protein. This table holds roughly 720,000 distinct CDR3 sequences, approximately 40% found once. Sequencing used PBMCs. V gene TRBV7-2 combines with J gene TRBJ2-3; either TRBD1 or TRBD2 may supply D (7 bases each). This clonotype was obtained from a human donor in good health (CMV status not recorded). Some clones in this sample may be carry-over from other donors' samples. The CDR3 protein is CASSVRGGGPDTQYF. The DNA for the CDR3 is TGTGCCAGCAGCGTCAGGGGGGGAGGGCCAGATACGCAGTATTTT. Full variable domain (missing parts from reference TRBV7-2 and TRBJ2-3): GAGVSQSPSNKVTEKGKDVELRCDPISGHTALYWYRQSLGQGLEFLIYFQGNSAPDKSGLPSDRFSAERTGGSVSTLTIQRTQQEDSAVYLCASSVRGGGPDTQYFGPGTRLTVL.